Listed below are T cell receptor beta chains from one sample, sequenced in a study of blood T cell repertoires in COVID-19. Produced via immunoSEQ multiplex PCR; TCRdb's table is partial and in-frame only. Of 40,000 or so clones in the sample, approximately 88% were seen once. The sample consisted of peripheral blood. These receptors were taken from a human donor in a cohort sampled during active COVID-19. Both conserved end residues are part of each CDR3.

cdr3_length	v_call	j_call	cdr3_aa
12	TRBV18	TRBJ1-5	CASSPYNQPQHF
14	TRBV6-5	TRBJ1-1	CASSYRTGDTEAFF
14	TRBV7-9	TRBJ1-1	CASSEGTDITEAFF
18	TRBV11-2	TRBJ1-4	CASSLDKWQTGTNEKLFF
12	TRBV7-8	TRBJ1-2	CASSGDSYGYTF
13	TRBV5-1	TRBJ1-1	CASSLEPEGEAFF
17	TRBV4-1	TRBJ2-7	CASSQYTLGQGAYEQYF
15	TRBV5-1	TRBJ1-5	CASSPGGGEGQPQHF
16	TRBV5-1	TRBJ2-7	CASSLGVGQGIYEQYF
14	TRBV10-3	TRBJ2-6	CAISISSGANVLTF
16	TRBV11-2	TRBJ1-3	CASSRYGLISGNTIYF
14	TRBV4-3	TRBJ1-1	CASSQLSGDTEAFF
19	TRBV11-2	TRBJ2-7	CASSILRGQSRGLLYEQYF
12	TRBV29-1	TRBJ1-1	CSVQGGGTEAFF
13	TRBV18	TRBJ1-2	CASSPIGGVGYTF
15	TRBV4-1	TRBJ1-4	CASSPIPDGNEKLFF
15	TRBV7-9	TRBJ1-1	CASSLPTALNTEAFF
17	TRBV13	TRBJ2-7	CASSLRGARNSPYEQYF
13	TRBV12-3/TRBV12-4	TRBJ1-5	CASSLGGGQPQHF
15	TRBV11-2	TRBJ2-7	CASSSSRGNTYEQYF
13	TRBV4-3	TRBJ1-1	CASSQDGRGEAFF
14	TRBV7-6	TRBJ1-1	CASSLGLRDTEAFF
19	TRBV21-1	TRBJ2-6	CASSRGLAGALSGANVLTF
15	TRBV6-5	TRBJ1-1	CASSYSERSNTEAFF
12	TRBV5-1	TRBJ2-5	CASSFGQETQYF
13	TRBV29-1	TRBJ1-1	CSVGGSDNTEAFF
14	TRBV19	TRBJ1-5	CASSTTGGGQPQHF
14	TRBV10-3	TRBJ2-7	CAISESRGTYEQYF
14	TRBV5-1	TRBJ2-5	CASSRQGQLETQYF
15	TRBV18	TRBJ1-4	CASSQGTTGREKLFF
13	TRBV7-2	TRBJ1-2	CASSFEGARGYTF
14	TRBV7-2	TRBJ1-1	CASSLLQGPTEAFF
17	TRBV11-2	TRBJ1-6	CASSQSTFGQTNSPLHF
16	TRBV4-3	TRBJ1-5	CASSLDREFGNQPQHF
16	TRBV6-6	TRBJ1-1	CASSYSIERQNTEAFF
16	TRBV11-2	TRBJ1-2	CASSSLRQVTNYGYTF
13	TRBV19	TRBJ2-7	CASSPGGLYEQYF
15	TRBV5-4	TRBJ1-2	CASSPNGAINYGYTF
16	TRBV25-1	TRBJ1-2	CASSELTDSSSYGYTF
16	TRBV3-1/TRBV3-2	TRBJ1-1	CASSQLGLGRDTEAFF
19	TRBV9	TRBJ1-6	CASSSDPTGAGGRNSPLHF
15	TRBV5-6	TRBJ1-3	CASSRSPSGGNTIYF
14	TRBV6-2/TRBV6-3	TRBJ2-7	CASSPLAGAYEQYF
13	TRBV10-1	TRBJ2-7	CASSPGTGYEQYF
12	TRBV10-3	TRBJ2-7	CAIQKGGDEQYF
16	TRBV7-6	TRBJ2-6	CASSLLSGSGANVLTF
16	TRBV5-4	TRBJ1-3	CASSLAGAGAGNTIYF
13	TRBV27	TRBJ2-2	CASKQTNTGELFF
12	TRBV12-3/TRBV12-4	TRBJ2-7	CASSWPGDEQYF
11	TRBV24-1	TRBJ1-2	CATSNNYGYTF